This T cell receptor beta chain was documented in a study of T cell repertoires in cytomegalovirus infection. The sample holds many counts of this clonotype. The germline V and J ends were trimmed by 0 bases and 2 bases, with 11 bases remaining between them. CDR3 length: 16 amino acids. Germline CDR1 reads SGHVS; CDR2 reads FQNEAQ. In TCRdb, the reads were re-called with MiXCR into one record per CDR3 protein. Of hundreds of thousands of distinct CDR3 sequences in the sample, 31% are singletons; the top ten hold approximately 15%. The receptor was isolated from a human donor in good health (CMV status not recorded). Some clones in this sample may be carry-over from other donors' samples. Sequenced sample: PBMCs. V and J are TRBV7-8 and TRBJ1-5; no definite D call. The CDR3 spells CASSLAPSGRNQPQHF. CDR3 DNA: TGTGCCAGCAGCTTAGCGCCGTCAGGCCGCAATCAGCCCCAGCATTTT.